A single sample is the source of the 30 T cell receptor beta chains below, sequenced in a study of early T cells in non-severe SARS-CoV-2 infection. From the 5' RACE reads, TCRdb called clonotypes with MiXCR, one entry per CDR3 protein. The sample carries 70,000 or so distinct CDR3 sequences, approximately 13% recorded once. Sequenced input: whole blood. Receptor source: an adult who was a healthcare worker with PCR-confirmed SARS-CoV-2 infection or an uninfected control (not recorded which).

This clonotype came up many times. The genes are TRBV28 and TRBJ1-6; D gene ambiguous. The V gene's germline CDR1 is MDHEN and CDR2 SYDVKM. This CDR3 has 14 residues. V was shortened by 2 bases and J by 10 bases, with 12 bases between the two germline ends. CDR3 nucleotides: TGTGCCAGCAGTTTAATGAGGGAGGACTCACCCCTCCACTTT. It specifies CASSLMREDSPLHF. The full variable domain, rest sourced from reference TRBV28 and TRBJ1-6, is DVKVTQSSRYLVKRTGEKVFLECVQDMDHENMFWYRQDPGLGLRLIYFSYDVKMKEKGDIPEGYSVSREKKERFSLILESASTNQTSMYLCASSLMREDSPLHFGNGTRLTVT.

This clonotype was seen only a few times. The rearrangement links TRBV7-2 to TRBJ1-1; D unresolved. The CDR3 length is 13 residues. Germline CDR1 SGHTA, CDR2 FQGNSA. The germline V and J ends were trimmed by 5 bases and 1 base, with 8 bases remaining between them. This CDR3 reads CASSKSRNTEAFF. The CDR3 coding sequence is TGTGCCAGCAGCAAATCTCGGAACACTGAAGCTTTCTTT.

This clonotype was counted only a few times. Being one base from a much bigger clone, this may be a read error. The chain carries TRBV7-9 and TRBJ1-6; TRBD1 might be the D (5 bases). There are 14 residues in the CDR3. Germline lookup yields CDR1 SEHNR and CDR2 FQNEAQ (reference sequence). CDR3 protein: CVSSLEGVRSPLHF. The CDR3 DNA reads as TGTGTCAGCAGTTTAGAAGGGGTGCGTTCACCCCTCCACTTT.

This chain uses TRBV28 with TRBJ2-7; D unclear. There are 17 residues in the CDR3. Germline CDR1 is MDHEN and CDR2 is SYDVKM. The V end was cut by 6 bases, the J end by 4 bases, with 25 bases between. For the CDR3, the DNA is TGTGCCAGCAGCTTGATGAGCGTGGAGTCAATCTCGTACGAGCAGTACTTC. Its protein is CASSLMSVESISYEQYF.

This clonotype came up a few times. The V gene is TRBV19, the J gene TRBJ1-1, with 7 nucleotides matching TRBD1. CDR1 and CDR2 (germline): LNHDA, SQIVND (reference sequence). V dropped 5 bases and J dropped 10; count of bases not matched to a gene: 10. This CDR3 has 13 residues. The CDR3 reads CASSAVAGTVAFF. The CDR3 coding sequence is TGTGCCAGTAGTGCCGTTGCTGGGACAGTAGCTTTCTTT.

This clonotype was counted many times. The chain joins TRBV20-1 to TRBJ2-2; 10 bases are a match to TRBD1. The J segment lost 4 bases and the V segment lost 5 bases, leaving 7 bases of the junction unmatched. Germline loops: CDR1 DFQATT, CDR2 SNEGSKA (reference sequence). The CDR3 loop spans 15 amino acids. CDR3 protein: CSAWDRGSTTGELFF. The CDR3 DNA sequence: TGCAGTGCTTGGGACAGGGGTAGCACCACCGGGGAGCTGTTTTTT.

The chain is built from TRBV19 and TRBJ2-2, with D possibly matching TRBD1 (5 bases). The CDR3 covers 13 residues. Germline CDR1 and CDR2: LNHDA and SQIVND (reference sequence). Trimming cost V 5 bases and J 4 bases, with 8 bases left between them. CDR3 sequence: CASSPQGTGELFF. The CDR3 region has the DNA TGTGCCAGTAGTCCCCAGGGCACCGGGGAGCTGTTTTTT.

V gene TRBV28 combines with J gene TRBJ2-7; maybe TRBD2 (5 bases). CDR1 and CDR2 from the germline V gene are MDHEN and SYDVKM. This CDR3 has 13 amino acids. Deletions cut 3 bases from V and 5 bases from J, with 11 bases between. The CDR3 DNA sequence: TGTGCCAGCAGTTTGCGGGTGGTCCACGAGCAGTACTTC. It specifies CASSLRVVHEQYF.

This clonotype was seen ten or more times. The rearrangement links TRBV2 to TRBJ2-7; no firm D call. This CDR3 is 13 amino acids long. Trimming pared 4 bases from V and 1 base from J, leaving 8 bases between. Germline V lookup: CDR1 SNHLY, CDR2 FYNNEI. The CDR3 nucleotides are TGTGCCAGCAGTGTGGCAGAATCCTACGAGCAGTACTTC. It yields the protein CASSVAESYEQYF. Full variable domain (outside the CDR3, taken from reference TRBV2 and TRBJ2-7): EPEVTQTPSHQVTQMGQEVILRCVPISNHLYFYWYRQILGQKVEFLVSFYNNEISEKSEIFDDQFSVERPDGSNFTLKIRSTKLEDSAMYFCASSVAESYEQYFGPGTRLTVT.

The sample holds many counts of this clonotype. This chain joins TRBV7-9 and TRBJ1-1, with D perhaps matching TRBD1 (6 bases). This CDR3 contains 13 residues. CDR1 and CDR2 from the germline V gene are SEHNR and FQNEAQ (reference sequence). Trimming took off 5 bases at V and 8 bases at J, with 15 bases between the two ends. As DNA, the CDR3 is TGTGCCAGCAGCCCCGAGACAGGTATGGAAGCTTTCTTT. Protein: CASSPETGMEAFF.

This clonotype has at least ten counts. This chain uses TRBV7-2 with TRBJ2-3; D is possibly TRBD2 (6 bases). This CDR3 has 15 residues. With 3 bases removed from V and 3 bases from J, the gap between germline ends came to 13 bases. CDR1 SGHTA and CDR2 FQGNSA come from the germline V gene. The CDR3 coding sequence is TGTGCCAGCAGCTTTTTGCGGGGCTCAACAGATACGCAGTATTTT. Residues: CASSFLRGSTDTQYF.

This clonotype was detected ten times or more. J is TRBJ1-2 and V is TRBV12-3 or TRBV12-4; D not resolved. CDR3 size: 17 residues. Trimming took 0 bases from V and 5 from J, leaving 19 bases between them. CDR3 sequence: CASSLAGSPRLHYGYTF. CDR3 DNA sequence: TGTGCCAGCAGTTTAGCAGGAAGCCCTCGACTACATTATGGCTACACCTTC.

This clonotype was recorded many times. The rearrangement joins TRBV6-4 to TRBJ2-3; 9 bases are shared with TRBD2. Trimming at V came to 3 bases and at J to 4 bases, leaving 8 bases not matched to a gene. The CDR3 extends over 16 amino acids. From germline, CDR1 is MRHNA and CDR2 SNTAGT. The CDR3 DNA reads as TGTGCCAGCAGTGATGTGAGCGGGGGGCAGGCAGATACGCAGTATTTT. Translation gives CASSDVSGGQADTQYF.

This clonotype was picked up many times. This chain uses TRBV11-2 with TRBJ2-7; D ambiguous. CDR1 is SGHAT, CDR2 FQNNGV, per germline. Trimming stripped 5 bases from V and 3 bases from J, with 8 bases between. The CDR3 is 12 amino acids. The CDR3 spells CASSPEYYEQYF. Written as DNA, the CDR3 is TGTGCCAGCAGCCCAGAGTACTACGAGCAGTACTTC.

This clonotype occurred a few times. V gene TRBV20-1 combines with J gene TRBJ2-4; D possibly corresponds to TRBD2 (6 bases). The CDR3 sequence is 13 residues long. Germline V CDR1 and CDR2: DFQATT, SNEGSKA (reference sequence). V shed 0 bases and J shed 8 bases, with 11 bases lying between them. The chain's CDR3 is CSARESGPDIQYF. The CDR3 DNA is TGCAGTGCTAGAGAAAGCGGGCCGGACATTCAGTACTTC.

There are many counts of this clonotype. The chain employs TRBV29-1 and TRBJ2-1, with D possibly being TRBD2 (6 bases). Trimming took 7 bases from V and 4 from J, leaving 14 bases between them. Germline loops: CDR1 SQVTM, CDR2 ANQGSEA. The CDR3 totals 13 residues. The DNA of the CDR3 is TGCAGCGGGTCGGACGGGACTTACAATGAGCAGTTCTTC. Encoded protein: CSGSDGTYNEQFF.

This clonotype came up many times. V and J are TRBV28 and TRBJ1-1, with a tentative D call TRBD1 (6 bases). V dropped 6 bases and J dropped 5 bases, with 13 bases sitting between them. This CDR3 contains 13 residues. The germline gives CDR1 MDHEN, CDR2 SYDVKM. Here the CDR3 DNA reads TGTGCCAGCAGACCCACAGGGAGAACTGAAGCTTTCTTT. Its translation is CASRPTGRTEAFF.

The sample holds many counts of this clonotype. This chain links TRBV6-2 or TRBV6-3 with TRBJ1-5; D remains unclear. Germline CDR1 MNHEY, CDR2 SVGEGT. V was pared by 6 bases and J by 5 bases, with 8 bases between. The CDR3 covers 12 residues. CDR3 bases: TGTGCCAGCAGACTTTACGATCAGCCCCAGCATTTT. This codes for CASRLYDQPQHF.

This clonotype has at least ten counts. J is TRBJ1-2 and V is TRBV7-2; 7 nucleotides agree with TRBD1. The CDR3 extends over 15 amino acids. Germline V lookup: CDR1 SGHTA, CDR2 FQGNSA. V dropped 1 base and J dropped 6; count of bases not matched to a gene: 8. CDR3 bases: TGTGCCAGCAGCTTAGTCCATGGAACAGGGGATGGCTACACCTTC. As protein: CASSLVHGTGDGYTF.

The genes are TRBV29-1 and TRBJ1-2; D gene uncertain. The CDR3 contains 9 residues. Germline V gives CDR1 SQVTM, CDR2 ANQGSEA. Trimming took off 3 bases at V and 14 bases at J, with 10 bases between the two ends. The CDR3 is CSVDKDNTF. The CDR3 DNA is TGCAGCGTTGACAAGGATAATACCTTC.

This clonotype was picked up a small number of times. J is TRBJ2-2 and V is TRBV6-1; D is possibly TRBD1 or TRBD2 (5 bases each). CDR1 MNHNS and CDR2 SASEGT come from the germline V gene. This CDR3 spans 15 amino acids. Trimming left V 4 bases short and J 4 bases short, with 13 bases between. The CDR3 nucleotides are TGTGCCAGCAGTGGTGTCGGGGCTCCCACCGGGGAGCTGTTTTTT. Translating it yields CASSGVGAPTGELFF.

This clonotype was counted ten times or more. The chain employs TRBV19 and TRBJ1-5, with unresolved D. Trimming shortened V by 3 bases and J by 4 bases, and 10 bases separated the two germline ends. The germline V gene has CDR1 LNHDA and CDR2 SQIVND (reference sequence). The CDR3 is made up of 14 amino acids. The CDR3 loop reads CASSITDHNQPQHF. In nucleotides, the CDR3 is TGTGCCAGTAGTATCACGGACCATAATCAGCCCCAGCATTTT.

This clonotype showed up many times. The rearrangement uses TRBV12-3 or TRBV12-4 and TRBJ1-1; weak D call: TRBD1 (6 bases). This CDR3 comprises 9 residues. Trimming pared 6 bases from V and 14 bases from J, leaving 10 bases between. CDR3 sequence reads: CASSPQGFF. The DNA of the CDR3 is TGTGCCAGCAGCCCCCAGGGGTTCTTT.

This clonotype appeared many times. V gene TRBV7-2 combines with J gene TRBJ2-5, with D tentatively TRBD1 or TRBD2 (5 bases each). Trimming left V 2 bases short and J 0 bases short, with 10 bases between. The CDR3 length is 15 residues. Germline CDR1 is SGHTA and CDR2 is FQGNSA. The CDR3 bases are TGTGCCAGCAGCTTAAGGTGGGGGTACCAAGAGACCCAGTACTTC. Translation: CASSLRWGYQETQYF.

At least ten counts were recorded for this clonotype. The chain carries TRBV10-2 and TRBJ1-2, with 8 nucleotides matching TRBD1. This CDR3 spans 16 amino acids. Trimming took 3 bases from V and 6 from J; bases not matched to a gene: 12. Germline values: CDR1 WSHSY, CDR2 SAAADI. The DNA for the CDR3 is TGCGCCAGCAGTGACCCGTCGAGGACAGGGAAGGATGGCTACACCTTC. Its protein is CASSDPSRTGKDGYTF.

The rearrangement joins TRBV28 to TRBJ2-7; no clear D gene. Trimming took 3 bases from V and 0 from J, leaving 12 bases between them. The CDR3 is 15 residues long. Germline assignment: CDR1 MDHEN and CDR2 SYDVKM. The CDR3: CASSLAEWSSYEQYF. CDR3 nucleotides: TGTGCCAGCAGTTTGGCCGAATGGAGCTCCTACGAGCAGTACTTC.

This clonotype has at least ten counts. The rearrangement links TRBV7-2 to TRBJ1-6; D is ambiguous. Germline CDR1 is SGHTA and CDR2 is FQGNSA. V was shortened by 3 bases and J by 5 bases, with 2 bases between the two germline ends. The CDR3 contains 12 residues. CDR3 coding DNA: TGTGCCAGCAGCTTTAATAATTCACCCCTCCACTTT. Residues: CASSFNNSPLHF.

This clonotype was detected many times. The chain links TRBV7-2 to TRBJ1-1; the D is unclear. The CDR3 consists of 12 residues. The germline V gene encodes CDR1 SGHTA and CDR2 FQGNSA. V lost 1 base, J lost 8 bases, and 8 bases lay in between. CDR3 sequence reads: CASSLGTGEAFF. For the CDR3, the DNA is TGTGCCAGCAGCTTAGGTACGGGGGAAGCTTTCTTT.

Here the CDR3 reads CSARVFYNEQFF. Here the CDR3 DNA reads TGCAGTGCTAGAGTGTTCTACAATGAGCAGTTCTTC. The chain links TRBV20-1 to TRBJ2-1; D not certain. Germline V lookup: CDR1 DFQATT, CDR2 SNEGSKA (reference sequence). With 1 base removed from V and 3 bases from J, the gap between germline ends came to 4 bases. The CDR3 sequence is 12 residues long.

This clonotype was picked up many times. The V call is TRBV27, the J call TRBJ2-1; 9 bases fit TRBD2. Germline V gene lookup returns CDR1 MNHEY and CDR2 SMNVEV (reference sequence). J lost 7 bases, V lost 3 bases, and 4 bases had no gene match. The CDR3 loop spans 14 amino acids. The CDR3 coding sequence is TGTGCCAGCAGTTTGACTAGCGGATTTAATGAGCAGTTCTTC. Encoded protein: CASSLTSGFNEQFF.